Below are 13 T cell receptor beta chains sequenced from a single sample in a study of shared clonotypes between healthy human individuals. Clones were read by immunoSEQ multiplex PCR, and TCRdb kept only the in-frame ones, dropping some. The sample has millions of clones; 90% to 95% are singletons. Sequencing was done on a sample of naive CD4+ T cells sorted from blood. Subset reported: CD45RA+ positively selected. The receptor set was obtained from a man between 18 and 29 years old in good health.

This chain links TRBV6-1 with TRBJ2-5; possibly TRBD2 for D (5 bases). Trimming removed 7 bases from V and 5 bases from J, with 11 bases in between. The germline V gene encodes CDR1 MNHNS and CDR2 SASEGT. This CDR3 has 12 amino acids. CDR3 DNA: TGTGCCAGCAAGAGGGAATGGGAGACCCAGTACTTC. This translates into CASKREWETQYF.

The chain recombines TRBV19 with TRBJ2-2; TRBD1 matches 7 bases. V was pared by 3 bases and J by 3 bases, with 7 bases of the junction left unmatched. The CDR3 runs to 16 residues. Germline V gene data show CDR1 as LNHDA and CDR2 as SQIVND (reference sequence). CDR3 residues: CASSIRDRVDTGELFF. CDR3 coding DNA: TGTGCCAGTAGTATTCGCGACAGGGTCGACACCGGGGAGCTGTTTTTT. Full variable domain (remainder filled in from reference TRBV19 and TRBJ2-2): DGGITQSPKYLFRKEGQNVTLSCEQNLNHDAMYWYRQDPGQGLRLIYYSQIVNDFQKGDIAEGYSVSREKKESFPLTVTSAQKNPTAFYLCASSIRDRVDTGELFFGEGSRLTVL.

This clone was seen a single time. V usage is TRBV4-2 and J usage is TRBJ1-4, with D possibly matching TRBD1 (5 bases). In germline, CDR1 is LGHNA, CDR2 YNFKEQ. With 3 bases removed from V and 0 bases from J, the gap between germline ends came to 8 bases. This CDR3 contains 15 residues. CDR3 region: CASSHEQATNEKLFF. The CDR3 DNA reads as TGTGCCAGCAGCCATGAACAGGCAACTAATGAAAAACTGTTTTTT.

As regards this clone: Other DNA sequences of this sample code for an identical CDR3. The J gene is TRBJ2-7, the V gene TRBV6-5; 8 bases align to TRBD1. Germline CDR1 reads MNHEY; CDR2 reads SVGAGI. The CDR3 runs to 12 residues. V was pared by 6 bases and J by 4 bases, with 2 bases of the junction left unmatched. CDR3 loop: CASSRTGYEQYF. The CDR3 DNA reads TGTGCCAGCAGCAGGACAGGGTACGAGCAGTACTTC.

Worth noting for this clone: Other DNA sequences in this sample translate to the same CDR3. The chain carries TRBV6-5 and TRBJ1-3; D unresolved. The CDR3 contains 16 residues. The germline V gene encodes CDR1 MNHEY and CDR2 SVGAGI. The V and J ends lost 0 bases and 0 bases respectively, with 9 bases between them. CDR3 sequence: CASSYSVLSSGNTIYF. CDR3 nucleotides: TGTGCCAGCAGTTACTCGGTCCTAAGCTCTGGAAACACCATATATTTT.

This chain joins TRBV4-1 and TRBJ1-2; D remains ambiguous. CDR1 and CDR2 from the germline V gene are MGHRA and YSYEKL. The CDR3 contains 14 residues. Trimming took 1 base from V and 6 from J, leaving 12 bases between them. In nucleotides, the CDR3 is TGCGCCAGCAGCCAAGGTGACGCCTGGGATGGCTACACCTTC. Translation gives CASSQGDAWDGYTF.

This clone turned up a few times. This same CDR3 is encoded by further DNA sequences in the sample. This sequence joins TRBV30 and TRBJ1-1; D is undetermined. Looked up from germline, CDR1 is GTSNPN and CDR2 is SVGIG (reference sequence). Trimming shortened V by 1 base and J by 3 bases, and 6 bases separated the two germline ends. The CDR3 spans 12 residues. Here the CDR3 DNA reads TGTGCCTGGAGTGACCGGGACACTGAAGCTTTCTTT. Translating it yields CAWSDRDTEAFF. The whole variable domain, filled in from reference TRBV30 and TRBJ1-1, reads SQTIHQWPATLVQPVGSPLSLECTVEGTSNPNLYWYRQAAGRGLQLLFYSVGIGQISSEVPQNLSASRPQDRQFILSSKKLLLSDSGFYLCAWSDRDTEAFFGQGTRLTVV.

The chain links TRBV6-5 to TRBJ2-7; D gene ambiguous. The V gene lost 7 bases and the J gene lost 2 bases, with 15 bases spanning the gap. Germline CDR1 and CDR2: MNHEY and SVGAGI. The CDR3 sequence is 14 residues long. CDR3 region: CASNQAGPPYEQYF. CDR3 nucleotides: TGTGCCAGCAATCAAGCAGGTCCTCCCTACGAGCAGTACTTC.

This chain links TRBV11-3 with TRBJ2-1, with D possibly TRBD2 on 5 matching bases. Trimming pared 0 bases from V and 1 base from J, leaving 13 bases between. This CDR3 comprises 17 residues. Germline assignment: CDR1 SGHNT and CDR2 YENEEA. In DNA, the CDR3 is TGTGCCAGCAGCTTAGATAGGGTCGGGGAGTCCTACAATGAGCAGTTCTTC. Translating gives CASSLDRVGESYNEQFF.

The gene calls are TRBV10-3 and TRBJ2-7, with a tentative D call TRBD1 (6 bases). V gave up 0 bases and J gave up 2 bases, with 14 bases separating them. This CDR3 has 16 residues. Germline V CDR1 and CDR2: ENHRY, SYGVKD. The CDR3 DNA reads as TGTGCCATCAGTGAGTCGTTGCAGGGGTCAACCTACGAGCAGTACTTC. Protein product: CAISESLQGSTYEQYF.

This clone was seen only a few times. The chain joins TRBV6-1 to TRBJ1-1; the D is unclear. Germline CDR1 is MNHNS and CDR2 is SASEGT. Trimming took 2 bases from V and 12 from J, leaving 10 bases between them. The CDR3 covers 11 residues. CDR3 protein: CASSERQPPFF. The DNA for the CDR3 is TGTGCCAGCAGTGAACGGCAGCCTCCTTTCTTT.

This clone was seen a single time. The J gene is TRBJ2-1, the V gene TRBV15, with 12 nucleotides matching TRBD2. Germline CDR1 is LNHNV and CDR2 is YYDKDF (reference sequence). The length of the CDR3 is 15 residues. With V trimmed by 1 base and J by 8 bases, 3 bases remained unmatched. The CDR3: CATSRGTSGMDEQFF. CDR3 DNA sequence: TGTGCCACCAGCAGAGGGACTAGCGGGATGGATGAGCAGTTCTTC.

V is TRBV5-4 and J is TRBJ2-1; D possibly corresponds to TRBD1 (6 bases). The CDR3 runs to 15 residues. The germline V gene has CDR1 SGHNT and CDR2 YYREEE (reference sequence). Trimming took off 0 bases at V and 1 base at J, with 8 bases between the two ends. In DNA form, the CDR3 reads TGTGCCAGCAGCTTGGATCAGGGGTCCTACAATGAGCAGTTCTTC. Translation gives CASSLDQGSYNEQFF.